This T cell receptor beta chain comes out of a study of blood T cells in healthy people across ages. Study-level findings and limits: Diversity figures based on one million T cells were deemed too low.

Each sample yielded at least 6.5 million isolated PBMCs. With respect to this clonotype: Its target is unknown.

The CDR3 is made up of 18 amino acids. V was clipped by 1 base and J by 4 bases, with 17 bases between them. Germline assignment: CDR1 MGHRA and CDR2 YSYEKL. PCR was performed a second time for about 7 to 11 cycles using a sample-barcoded 5' primer and a J-beta primer mix. TCRdb used MiXCR to reprocess the 5' RACE reads, holding one entry per CDR3 protein. The table shows hundreds of thousands of distinct CDR3 sequences, with approximately 50% occurring only once. This sequence originates from a man aged 55-75 years in good health. V gene TRBV4-1 combines with J gene TRBJ2-6; the D gene is possibly TRBD1 (6 bases). The sample taken for sequencing was blood. Here the CDR3 reads CASSQGGSGAGGANVLTF. CDR3 in DNA: TGCGCCAGCAGCCAAGGAGGTTCAGGGGCAGGGGGGGCCAACGTCCTGACTTTC.